The rows below give T cell receptor beta chains drawn from one sample of a study of memory CD4+ T cells and cytomegalovirus serostatus. Profiling relied on immunoSEQ multiplex PCR, and the TCRdb table lists in-frame clones only, not all of them. The sample gives approximately 41,000 clones, 60% to 85% of which show up once; nearly 6.5% is in the top ten. Sequenced sample: memory CD4+ T cells from blood. These receptors were collected from an adult in good health and CMV-seronegative. Each CDR3 is given with its conserved first and last residue. Fields, in order: V gene, J gene, D gene, CDR3 protein. A D gene is named only where the DNA matches it firmly.

v_gene: TRBV28
j_gene: TRBJ1-1
d_gene: TRBD1
CDR3aa: CASSFRTGSAEAFF

v_gene: TRBV5-5
j_gene: TRBJ1-2
d_gene: -
CDR3aa: CASSRGSTRNYGYTF

v_gene: TRBV27
j_gene: TRBJ2-1
d_gene: -
CDR3aa: CASSPLRRDEQFF

v_gene: TRBV7-2
j_gene: TRBJ2-2
d_gene: TRBD2
CDR3aa: CASSLAAGLATGELFF

v_gene: TRBV11-2
j_gene: TRBJ1-5
d_gene: -
CDR3aa: CASSRGRNPREPQHF

v_gene: TRBV7-9
j_gene: TRBJ2-3
d_gene: TRBD1
CDR3aa: CASSLVLTGSTDTQYF

v_gene: TRBV7-8
j_gene: TRBJ2-1
d_gene: -
CDR3aa: CASSRRSGFRLNEQFF

v_gene: TRBV28
j_gene: TRBJ1-1
d_gene: -
CDR3aa: CASSSSGWATEAFF

v_gene: TRBV28
j_gene: TRBJ1-1
d_gene: -
CDR3aa: CASRLGQVNTEAFF

v_gene: TRBV7-9
j_gene: TRBJ2-1
d_gene: TRBD1
CDR3aa: CASSLGGDREGFF

v_gene: TRBV5-1
j_gene: TRBJ1-5
d_gene: TRBD1
CDR3aa: CASSRTGGGNQPQHF

v_gene: TRBV5-4
j_gene: TRBJ2-7
d_gene: -
CDR3aa: CASSSGRTSYEQYF

v_gene: TRBV28
j_gene: TRBJ1-1
d_gene: -
CDR3aa: CASSLRSGAFF

v_gene: TRBV15
j_gene: TRBJ2-7
d_gene: -
CDR3aa: CATSRGGGPGTVYEQYF

v_gene: TRBV11-2
j_gene: TRBJ1-3
d_gene: TRBD1
CDR3aa: CASSTGTGSGNTIYF

v_gene: TRBV18
j_gene: TRBJ1-1
d_gene: -
CDR3aa: CASSPPLGIGEAFF

v_gene: TRBV7-3
j_gene: TRBJ1-1
d_gene: -
CDR3aa: CASSFQSDTEAFF

v_gene: TRBV6-5
j_gene: TRBJ2-4
d_gene: TRBD1
CDR3aa: CASSRQGTIQYF

v_gene: TRBV5-1
j_gene: TRBJ2-7
d_gene: TRBD1
CDR3aa: CASSLNPQGTGGNEQYF

v_gene: TRBV27
j_gene: TRBJ1-2
d_gene: TRBD1
CDR3aa: CASSSRQGAVYTF

v_gene: TRBV5-1
j_gene: TRBJ2-5
d_gene: TRBD1
CDR3aa: CASSPRDRSQETQYF

v_gene: TRBV11-3
j_gene: TRBJ2-5
d_gene: -
CDR3aa: CASSLDPQETQYF

v_gene: TRBV7-2
j_gene: TRBJ2-7
d_gene: -
CDR3aa: CASSLDRDGNEQYF

v_gene: TRBV27
j_gene: TRBJ2-7
d_gene: TRBD1
CDR3aa: CASKATGTLGEQYF

v_gene: TRBV4-3
j_gene: TRBJ2-7
d_gene: -
CDR3aa: CASSQDTSRSEQYF

v_gene: TRBV5-4
j_gene: TRBJ1-3
d_gene: -
CDR3aa: CASSPGPGSGNTIYF

v_gene: TRBV7-9
j_gene: TRBJ2-3
d_gene: TRBD1
CDR3aa: CASSSLQGADTQYF

v_gene: TRBV30
j_gene: TRBJ1-2
d_gene: -
CDR3aa: CAWSGPPVRGYTF

v_gene: TRBV5-1
j_gene: TRBJ1-1
d_gene: -
CDR3aa: CASSLATGSTEAFF

v_gene: TRBV29-1
j_gene: TRBJ2-2
d_gene: TRBD2
CDR3aa: CSGHYPSTWTSGVNTGELFF

v_gene: TRBV5-1
j_gene: TRBJ2-1
d_gene: TRBD1
CDR3aa: CASSPDRGELDEQFF

v_gene: TRBV5-1
j_gene: TRBJ2-2
d_gene: -
CDR3aa: CASSSDFLDTGELFF

v_gene: TRBV18
j_gene: TRBJ2-2
d_gene: TRBD2
CDR3aa: CASSPISHSGRNGGELFF

v_gene: TRBV5-1
j_gene: TRBJ2-1
d_gene: -
CDR3aa: CASSLTGTTLNEQFF

v_gene: TRBV2
j_gene: TRBJ2-4
d_gene: TRBD2
CDR3aa: CASSGGTSGTIKNIQYF

v_gene: TRBV6-1
j_gene: TRBJ1-3
d_gene: -
CDR3aa: CASIEGSVPGNTIYF

v_gene: TRBV28
j_gene: TRBJ2-6
d_gene: -
CDR3aa: CASSLQGQGGIWANVLTF

v_gene: TRBV5-4
j_gene: TRBJ2-1
d_gene: TRBD2
CDR3aa: CASSTGGPLTNEQFF

v_gene: TRBV6-6
j_gene: TRBJ1-1
d_gene: -
CDR3aa: CASRTVSEAFF

v_gene: TRBV2
j_gene: TRBJ1-2
d_gene: -
CDR3aa: CASRVRDGPYGYTF

v_gene: TRBV5-1
j_gene: TRBJ2-2
d_gene: -
CDR3aa: CASSAQGATGELFF

v_gene: TRBV7-2
j_gene: TRBJ2-2
d_gene: TRBD1
CDR3aa: CASSLAPLGGLELFF

v_gene: TRBV5-8
j_gene: TRBJ1-1
d_gene: -
CDR3aa: CASSSLQGIQAFF

v_gene: TRBV7-2
j_gene: TRBJ1-3
d_gene: -
CDR3aa: CASSLTSSGNTIYF

v_gene: TRBV30
j_gene: TRBJ1-2
d_gene: -
CDR3aa: CAWSVMGDYGYTF

v_gene: TRBV5-1
j_gene: TRBJ2-2
d_gene: -
CDR3aa: CASSLAFDRRNTGELFF

v_gene: TRBV19
j_gene: TRBJ2-1
d_gene: -
CDR3aa: CASSLNPKASYNEQFF

v_gene: TRBV6-5
j_gene: TRBJ2-7
d_gene: TRBD1
CDR3aa: CASSAGGYEQYF

v_gene: TRBV28
j_gene: TRBJ2-2
d_gene: TRBD2
CDR3aa: CASSLGRVRLAGLNTGELFF

v_gene: TRBV19
j_gene: TRBJ1-5
d_gene: -
CDR3aa: CASSSRLANQPQHF